The 2 T cell receptor beta chains in this list originate from one sample, sequenced in a study of blood T cell repertoires in COVID-19 (TCRdb year 2020). Library preparation employed the immunoSEQ multiplex PCR assay. The source is immuneACCESS, and TCRdb retained only in-frame sequences with V and J called. Part of the clones is not carried over; for the studies checked, unresolved V genes explain less than half of this, and the remainder is unexplained. The sample table lists about 25,000 clones, almost 90% of them with a count of one. The ten largest clones add up to 15% to 20% of the sample. Sequenced sample: peripheral blood. These receptors were taken from a man in his 70s with acute or convalescent COVID-19.

In DNA, the CDR3 is TGTGCCAGCAGCCTACTAGCGGGAGGGCGGGGTAGGACAGATACGCAGTATTTT. Translating gives CASSLLAGGRGRTDTQYF. The V and J genes are TRBV28 and TRBJ2-3; 13 bases are shared with TRBD2. V lost 6 bases to trimming and J lost 3 bases; unmatched junction nucleotides: 12. Germline V gene sequence: CDR1 MDHEN, CDR2 SYDVKM. The length of the CDR3 is 18 residues.

This rearrangement joins TRBV28 to TRBJ1-5; D ambiguous. Germline CDR1 and CDR2: MDHEN and SYDVKM. V was clipped by 2 bases and J by 3 bases, with 8 bases between them. The CDR3 runs 14 residues. CDR3 nucleotides: TGTGCCAGCAGTTTAACCGGTTCCAATCAGCCCCAGCATTTT. This encodes CASSLTGSNQPQHF.